The source of this T cell receptor (beta chain) is a study of blood T cell repertoires in COVID-19. Turning to the study itself: The United States, Italy and Spain supplied acute and convalescent COVID-19 samples.

Using immunoSEQ multiplex PCR, the repertoire was profiled, and TCRdb retains in-frame clones only, with some absent. The data show 40,000 to 45,000 clones, under 90% seen once. Germline-derived CDR1 and CDR2 are ENHRY and SYGVKD. This CDR3 region has 15 residues. V shed 11 bases and J shed 6 bases, with 24 bases lying between them. The receptor was isolated from a man in his forties or fifties with active COVID-19. The gene calls are TRBV10-3 and TRBJ2-3; possible D gene TRBD1, 7 bases. Sequenced sample: peripheral blood. CDR3 DNA sequence: TGTGCCGCATCAGGAGGGGGCGCCGGTGTTGATACGCAGTATTTT. Its protein product is CAASGGGAGVDTQYF.